These 6 T cell receptor beta chains originate from one sample sequenced in a study of identical twins. TCRdb itself ran the 5' RACE reads through MiXCR, one entry per CDR3 protein. The sample records about 810,000 distinct CDR3 sequences, approximately 13% being singletons. A further study also used this sample, focusing on yellow fever vaccine responses in identical twins.

Sequencing was performed on PBMCs. The receptors shown here come from a woman aged 18-29 years in good health.

The chain recombines TRBV20-1 with TRBJ2-7; D may match TRBD1 or TRBD2 (6 bases each). The V gene's germline CDR1 is DFQATT and CDR2 SNEGSKA (reference sequence). This CDR3 is built from 13 residues. Trimming left V 0 bases short and J 9 bases short, with 15 bases between. CDR3 in DNA: TGCAGTGCTAGAGATCCTGGCAGGGGAGGGCAGTACGTC. Translating it yields CSARDPGRGGQYV.

The rearrangement links TRBV12-3 or TRBV12-4 to TRBJ2-7, with D possibly TRBD2 on 5 matching bases. V was trimmed by 3 bases and J by 5 bases, leaving 11 bases between them. The CDR3 totals 13 residues. The CDR3 is CASSFSPGDEQYV. In DNA form, the CDR3 reads TGTGCCAGCAGTTTTTCTCCCGGGGACGAGCAGTACGTC.

The chain couples TRBV27 to TRBJ2-1; 14 bases are a match to TRBD2. This CDR3 region has 16 residues. The V gene end was trimmed by 4 bases and the J gene end by 12 bases; junction bases not matched to a gene: 11. From germline, CDR1 is MNHEY and CDR2 SMNVEV (reference sequence). CDR3 in amino acids: CASSSAPGLAGDVQFF. In DNA, the CDR3 is TGTGCCAGCAGTTCCGCCCCGGGACTAGCGGGAGATGTGCAGTTCTTC.

The chain is built from TRBV3-1 and TRBJ2-3, with 10 bases aligning to TRBD2. Looked up from germline, CDR1 is LGHDT and CDR2 is YNNKEL (reference sequence). The CDR3 runs 16 residues. V trimming: 2 bases; J trimming: 4 bases; junction bases outside the gene matches: 6. In DNA, the CDR3 is TGTGCCAGCAGCCAACCTAGCGGGAGATTGGCAGATACGCAGTATTTT. Its protein is CASSQPSGRLADTQYF.

The gene calls are TRBV14 and TRBJ2-2; D uncertain. This CDR3 region has 14 residues. The V gene's germline CDR1 is SGHDN and CDR2 FVKESK. V was trimmed by 1 base and J by 4 bases, leaving 7 bases between them. CDR3 nucleotides: TGTGCCAGCAGCCAAGTGGCAGCCACCGGGGAGCTGTTTTTT. This sequence encodes CASSQVAATGELFF.

This clonotype was detected only a few times. This chain joins TRBV12-3 or TRBV12-4 and TRBJ2-3, with a possible D match to TRBD2 (5 bases). CDR3 length: 14 amino acids. The V end was cut by 1 base, the J end by 4 bases, with 9 bases between. The CDR3 sequence: CASSLGLTSDTQYF. In DNA form, the CDR3 reads TGTGCCAGCAGTTTAGGACTAACCTCAGATACGCAGTATTTT.